The T cell receptor (beta chain) described here comes from a study of T cell repertoires in cytomegalovirus infection. About the study: Both CMV infection and a matching HLA type were indicated by public TCR beta signatures.

Many counts were recorded for this clonotype. Its antigen is unknown. TCRdb redid the calling of the reads with MiXCR, one entry per CDR3 protein. The repertoire holds roughly 120,000 distinct CDR3 sequences, with 30% as singletons. Germline lookup yields CDR1 SGHTA and CDR2 FQGTGA. The CDR3 is 15 amino acids. V shed 7 bases and J shed 1 base, with 13 bases lying between them. This TCR derives from a human donor in good health (CMV status not recorded). Some clones in this sample may be carry-over from other donors' samples. Sequenced here: CD8+ T cells from cultured PBMCs, sampled from culture after CMV antigen stimulation. The V gene is TRBV7-3, the J gene TRBJ2-2; D unresolved. The CDR3 here is CASTSGGGNTGELFF. The CDR3 bases are TGTGCCAGCACCTCGGGCGGCGGGAACACCGGGGAGCTGTTTTTT.